This T cell receptor beta chain was identified in a study of T cell changes during pregnancy in multiple sclerosis. The data were produced by immunoSEQ multiplex PCR, yet TCRdb's version contains in-frame clones alone and is incomplete. The sample yields approximately 20,000 clones, approximately 88% seen once. There are 17 residues in the CDR3. V lost 0 bases and J 2 bases, leaving 15 bases between the germline ends. Looked up from germline, CDR1 is LGHNA and CDR2 is YSLEER. The chain recombines TRBV4-3 with TRBJ2-3, with D perhaps matching TRBD2 (6 bases). This clonotype originated in a female donor in good health, enrolled as a control in a pregnancy study. The sample in question was CD8+ T cells from peripheral blood mononuclear cells, obtained after pregnancy. The CDR3 DNA follows: TGCGCCAGCAGCCAAGATGGGCCTAGCGAGCACACAGATACGCAGTATTTT. This encodes CASSQDGPSEHTDTQYF.